Listed below are T cell receptor beta chains from one sample, sequenced in a study of CD4 T cell repertoires in COVID-19. Here immunoSEQ multiplex PCR was the method, and the copy in TCRdb shows in-frame clones only, minus some. The table lists tens of thousands of clones, 83% of them singletons, with around 0.58% in the top ten. The source material was CD4+ T cells from peripheral blood, sampled after recovery from COVID-19. Receptors originate from a human donor who had COVID-19. CDR3s include the opening cysteine and the closing phenylalanine or tryptophan. The D gene is left open where the match is weak. Rows may omit the clone size; those that give it use once, few, many or a size class.

>TRBJ2-7|14|NA|NA|TRBV2
CASIRAGLSYEQYF
TGTGCCAGCATCCGGGCAGGGCTCTCCTACGAGCAGTACTTC
>TRBJ2-7|15|NA|NA|TRBV27
CASQPQGPVSYEQYF
TGTGCCAGCCAACCTCAAGGGCCCGTCTCCTACGAGCAGTACTTC
>TRBJ2-1|15|NA|TRBD2|TRBV10-2
CASTGGSGGANEQFF
TGCGCCAGCACCGGAGGAAGCGGGGGGGCTAATGAGCAGTTCTTC
>TRBJ2-3|15|NA|TRBD2|TRBV27
CASSFSGSYTDTQYF
TGTGCCAGCAGTTTCAGCGGGAGTTATACAGATACGCAGTATTTT
>TRBJ2-5|16|NA|TRBD1|TRBV5-1
CASSSGQVNEQETQYF
TGCGCCAGCAGCTCGGGACAGGTAAATGAGCAAGAGACCCAGTACTTC
>TRBJ2-3|14|few|TRBD1|TRBV11-1
CASSPRTGEDTQYF
TGTGCCAGCAGCCCGAGGACAGGGGAAGATACGCAGTATTTT
>TRBJ2-2|16|NA|TRBD2|TRBV5-1
CASSQIAGAGTGELFF
TGCGCCAGCAGCCAAATAGCGGGAGCCGGCACCGGGGAGCTGTTTTTT
>TRBJ2-4|13|NA|NA|TRBV12-3/TRBV12-4
CASNPSAKNIQYF
TGTGCCAGCAACCCCTCTGCCAAAAACATTCAGTACTTC
>TRBJ2-7|11|NA|NA|TRBV28
CASLTAYEQYF
TGTGCCAGCCTTACGGCCTACGAGCAGTACTTC
>TRBJ1-1|14|NA|NA|TRBV3-1/TRBV3-2
CASSRLDRDTEAFF
TGTGCCAGCAGCCGGCTAGACCGGGACACTGAAGCTTTCTTT
>TRBJ2-7|11|NA|NA|TRBV5-1
CASSLEGEQYF
TGCGCCAGCAGCTTGGAGGGGGAGCAGTACTTC
>TRBJ2-3|16|NA|TRBD1|TRBV27
CASRSDRGITTDTQYF
TGTGCCAGCAGGTCGGACAGGGGGATAACCACAGATACGCAGTATTTT
>TRBJ1-5|15|NA|NA|TRBV7-2
CASSPPGGLNQPQHF
TGTGCCAGCAGCCCCCCGGGGGGGCTGAATCAGCCCCAGCATTTT
>TRBJ1-5|14|NA|NA|TRBV9
CASSVENSNQPQHF
TGTGCCAGCAGCGTAGAGAATAGCAATCAGCCCCAGCATTTT
>TRBJ1-6|18|NA|NA|TRBV24-1
CATSDLGARADYNSPLHF
TGTGCCACCAGTGATTTGGGGGCCCGGGCGGATTATAATTCACCCCTCCACTTT
>TRBJ2-3|17|NA|NA|TRBV28
CASGTQQGPWGRDTQYF
TGTGCCAGCGGAACCCAACAGGGTCCCTGGGGTAGAGATACGCAGTATTTT
>TRBJ1-2|14|NA|TRBD1|TRBV6-5
CASSKQGALDGYTF
TGTGCCAGCAGTAAACAGGGGGCCCTTGATGGCTACACCTTC
>TRBJ2-7|13|NA|TRBD1|TRBV2
CAGQGVGMLEQYF
TGTGCCGGCCAGGGGGTAGGTATGCTCGAGCAGTACTTC